This T cell receptor beta chain was sequenced in a study of spatial heterogeneity in lung cancer. Study-wide results and limits: It was found that expanded intratumoral alpha and beta TCR counts tracked tumor mutation counts.

As to this clonotype: The antigen is undetermined. The library was built for alpha chains, so this beta chain is an off-target read and its size means little.

Described time point: sample taken at primary tumor resection. MiXCR, applied by TCRdb to the 5' RACE reads, yields one record per CDR3 protein. Of roughly 1,200 distinct CDR3 sequences in the sample, around 30% were seen once. Trimming stripped 2 bases from V and 8 bases from J, with 10 bases between. The CDR3 runs to 13 residues. Germline V gives CDR1 MNHNS, CDR2 SASEGT. The chain employs TRBV6-1 and TRBJ2-1; D possibly corresponds to TRBD2 (5 bases). This TCR derives from a male donor with early-stage non-small cell lung cancer. Sample: lung tumor tissue, taken at surgery. The CDR3 nucleotides read TGTGCCAGCAGTGAATGGGAGAACTATGAGCAGTTCTTC. Translation: CASSEWENYEQFF.